This T cell receptor beta chain was captured in a study of siplizumab effects on memory and regulatory T cells. The study assayed around 9.3 x 10^4 TCR templates per sample. Assay used: immunoSEQ multiplex PCR; TCRdb lists only in-frame clones, some missing. The sample records tens of thousands of clones, around 95% being singletons. This TCR came from a human donor in good health. Sequencing used CD8+ T cells sorted from blood.

The CDR3 DNA reads as TGTGCCAGCACTAGTCACACAGGGAGGTATGATGAAAAACTGTTTTTT. It yields the protein CASTSHTGRYDEKLFF. The rearrangement uses TRBV28 and TRBJ1-4, with D possibly being TRBD1 (6 bases). V dropped 7 bases and J dropped 6 bases, with 21 bases sitting between them. The CDR3 is made up of 16 amino acids. Germline assignment: CDR1 MDHEN and CDR2 SYDVKM.